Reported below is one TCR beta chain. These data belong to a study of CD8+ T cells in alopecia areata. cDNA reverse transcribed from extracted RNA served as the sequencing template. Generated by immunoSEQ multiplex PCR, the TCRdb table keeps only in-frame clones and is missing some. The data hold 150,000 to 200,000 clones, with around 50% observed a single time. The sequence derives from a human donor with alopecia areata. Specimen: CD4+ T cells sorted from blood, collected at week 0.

Written as DNA, the CDR3 is TGTGCCACGGGGACAGAATCCTACGAGCAGTACTTC. Amino acids: CATGTESYEQYF. The chain combines TRBV6-5 with TRBJ2-7, with 7 nucleotides matching TRBD1. With V trimmed by 10 bases and J by 1 base, 4 bases remained unmatched. This CDR3 region has 12 residues. The germline gives CDR1 MNHEY, CDR2 SVGAGI.